A selection of T cell receptor beta chains follows, all from one sample in a study of molecular identifiers for immune sequencing clone quantification. MiXCR was run by TCRdb on the PCR reads, yielding one entry per CDR3 protein. The repertoire has nearly 55,000 distinct CDR3 sequences, approximately 34% of them found once; the top ten carry 3.8%. What was sequenced was naive CD8+ T cells from blood, with Jurkat cell RNA spiked in. Every receptor here comes from a human donor in good health. Some libraries in this study had Jurkat cell RNA spiked in. Each CDR3 is given with its conserved first and last residue. The order of the fields is V gene, clone size, D gene, CDR3 protein. D genes are given only for firm matches. Clone size is stated in some rows and not others, as once, few, many or a class when expanded.

TRBV7-8	.	.	CASSLGRDYGYTF
TRBV6-5	many	.	CASHGVNQPQHF
TRBV4-1	.	.	CASRQVPSPEQFF
TRBV28	.	TRBD1	CASSYRGPGYGQYF
TRBV4-3	many	TRBD2	CASSWRTSGYNEQFF
TRBV2	many	TRBD2	CASRDGLAGARDTQYF
TRBV29-1	many	.	CSVDAGFSHNEQFF
TRBV29-1	many	.	CSVDKTGNTGELFF
TRBV7-9	many	TRBD2	CASNWAGLAADTQYF
TRBV20-1	few	.	CSRRRTNQPQHF
TRBV27	few	.	CASSLSISSTDTQYF
TRBV7-2	.	.	CASSFGRDKETQYF
TRBV29-1	few	TRBD2	CSVALAGAGITYEQYF